This TCR beta chain was captured in a study of shared clonotypes between healthy human individuals. The germline V gene encodes CDR1 LNHDA and CDR2 SQIVND (reference sequence). This CDR3 has 13 amino acids. V shed 4 bases, J shed 4 bases, and the junction held 3 bases outside the gene matches. Measured with immunoSEQ multiplex PCR; TCRdb has only the in-frame clones, and not every one. Of about 2.1 million clones in the sample, 85% to 95% were seen once. The naive CD8 population came from CD45RO-negative cells selected for CCR7, without terminally differentiated effector memory CD45RA+ cells. The sample taken for sequencing was naive CD8+ T cells from PBMCs. The clonotype was recovered from a man in his late teens or twenties in good health. Some clones in this sample may be carry-over from other donors' samples. This chain uses TRBV19 with TRBJ1-1; 7 nucleotides match TRBD1. Here the CDR3 reads CASSKGAFTEAFF. DNA for the CDR3: TGTGCCAGTAGTAAGGGGGCCTTCACTGAAGCTTTCTTT.